The rows below give T cell receptor beta chains drawn from one sample of a study of cytomegalovirus exposure and HLA in healthy donors. TCRdb's table, derived via immunoSEQ multiplex PCR, lists solely in-frame clones and lacks some. The table shows about 200,000 clones, with about four fifths occurring only once. Sequenced: PBMCs. These receptors all stem from a man aged 35 to 55 in good health and CMV-seropositive. Both conserved end residues are part of each CDR3. A D gene is named only where the DNA matches it firmly. Not every row has a clone size; where given, it reads once, few, many or a size class.

clone size: -
V gene: TRBV5-4
D gene: -
J gene: TRBJ1-1
CDR3 protein: CASSFVSEAEAFF
CDR3 DNA: TGTGCCAGCAGCTTCGTCTCCGAGGCTGAAGCTTTCTTT

clone size: -
V gene: TRBV5-1
D gene: -
J gene: TRBJ1-2
CDR3 protein: CASSLGGGAQDGYTF
CDR3 DNA: TGCGCCAGCAGCTTGGGAGGGGGAGCGCAGGATGGCTACACCTTC

clone size: -
V gene: TRBV7-9
D gene: -
J gene: TRBJ1-3
CDR3 protein: CASSSPPGRGAGNTIYF
CDR3 DNA: TGTGCCAGCAGCTCCCCGCCAGGGAGGGGGGCTGGAAACACCATATATTTT

clone size: once
V gene: TRBV30
D gene: -
J gene: TRBJ1-4
CDR3 protein: CAWSARGAGNEKLFF
CDR3 DNA: TGTGCCTGGAGCGCTCGGGGGGCCGGTAATGAAAAACTGTTTTTT

clone size: -
V gene: TRBV5-4
D gene: TRBD2
J gene: TRBJ2-1
CDR3 protein: CASSLGLAIHKGSYNEQFF
CDR3 DNA: TGTGCCAGCAGCTTGGGACTAGCGATACATAAAGGTTCCTACAATGAGCAGTTCTTC

clone size: -
V gene: TRBV27
D gene: TRBD1
J gene: TRBJ1-5
CDR3 protein: CASRRQGNSNQPQHF
CDR3 DNA: TGTGCCAGCAGACGACAGGGGAATAGCAATCAGCCCCAGCATTTT

clone size: -
V gene: TRBV9
D gene: TRBD1
J gene: TRBJ1-5
CDR3 protein: CASSVGQGSNQPQHF
CDR3 DNA: TGTGCCAGCAGCGTAGGACAGGGGAGCAATCAGCCCCAGCATTTT

clone size: -
V gene: TRBV30
D gene: -
J gene: TRBJ2-7
CDR3 protein: CAWSRRRGSYEQYF
CDR3 DNA: TGTGCCTGGAGTCGAAGGAGGGGCAGCTACGAGCAGTACTTC

clone size: -
V gene: TRBV29-1
D gene: TRBD2
J gene: TRBJ2-7
CDR3 protein: CSVEGGFLVKGKYEQYF
CDR3 DNA: TGCAGCGTTGAGGGAGGGTTTTTAGTCAAGGGGAAGTACGAGCAGTACTTC

clone size: -
V gene: TRBV5-6
D gene: -
J gene: TRBJ1-5
CDR3 protein: CASSGAPTRNQPQHF
CDR3 DNA: TGTGCCAGCAGCGGGGCCCCAACAAGAAATCAGCCCCAGCATTTT

clone size: -
V gene: TRBV6-1
D gene: -
J gene: TRBJ2-7
CDR3 protein: CASSADRRNYEQYF
CDR3 DNA: TGTGCCAGCAGTGCAGACAGGAGGAACTACGAGCAGTACTTC

clone size: -
V gene: TRBV4-3
D gene: TRBD2
J gene: TRBJ2-3
CDR3 protein: CASSQEAGSGSADTQYF
CDR3 DNA: TGCGCCAGCAGCCAAGAAGCCGGGAGCGGGAGTGCAGATACGCAGTATTTT

clone size: -
V gene: TRBV28
D gene: TRBD2
J gene: TRBJ2-7
CDR3 protein: CASSLWSSGSYEQYF
CDR3 DNA: TGTGCCAGCAGTTTATGGTCTAGCGGGAGTTACGAGCAGTACTTC

clone size: few
V gene: TRBV28
D gene: -
J gene: TRBJ2-1
CDR3 protein: CASTLYNEQFF
CDR3 DNA: TGTGCCAGCACCCTCTACAATGAGCAGTTCTTC

clone size: -
V gene: TRBV12-5
D gene: TRBD1
J gene: TRBJ1-2
CDR3 protein: CASGSPGPGQGRYGYTF
CDR3 DNA: TGTGCTAGTGGTTCCCCGGGCCCCGGACAGGGTCGGTATGGCTACACCTTC

clone size: once
V gene: TRBV9
D gene: -
J gene: TRBJ2-3
CDR3 protein: CASSLAGADTQYF
CDR3 DNA: TGTGCCAGCAGCCTCGCAGGGGCAGATACGCAGTATTTT

clone size: -
V gene: TRBV6-5
D gene: -
J gene: TRBJ1-4
CDR3 protein: CASSYEVVPTNEKLFF
CDR3 DNA: TGTGCCAGCAGTTACGAGGTGGTGCCAACTAATGAAAAACTGTTTTTT

clone size: -
V gene: TRBV5-6
D gene: -
J gene: TRBJ2-2
CDR3 protein: CASSLMGHPGTGELFF
CDR3 DNA: TGTGCCAGCAGCTTGATGGGACACCCGGGGACCGGGGAGCTGTTTTTT

clone size: few
V gene: TRBV2
D gene: TRBD1
J gene: TRBJ1-4
CDR3 protein: CASSPGTAATNEKLFF
CDR3 DNA: TGTGCCAGCAGCCCCGGGACAGCTGCAACTAATGAAAAACTGTTTTTT

clone size: -
V gene: TRBV5-1
D gene: -
J gene: TRBJ1-5
CDR3 protein: CASSLGGGAGNQPQHF
CDR3 DNA: TGCGCCAGCAGCTTGGGCGGGGGCGCTGGCAATCAGCCCCAGCATTTT

clone size: once
V gene: TRBV11-2
D gene: -
J gene: TRBJ2-7
CDR3 protein: CASSPTSSLYEQYF
CDR3 DNA: TGTGCCAGCAGCCCAACCTCCAGTCTGTACGAGCAGTACTTC

clone size: -
V gene: TRBV5-1
D gene: TRBD1
J gene: TRBJ1-1
CDR3 protein: CASSGTAVNTEAFF
CDR3 DNA: TGCGCCAGCAGCGGGACAGCGGTGAACACTGAAGCTTTCTTT

clone size: -
V gene: TRBV5-4
D gene: -
J gene: TRBJ1-1
CDR3 protein: CASTLKQRNTEAFF
CDR3 DNA: TGTGCCAGCACGCTCAAACAGAGAAACACTGAAGCTTTCTTT

clone size: once
V gene: TRBV20-1
D gene: -
J gene: TRBJ2-7
CDR3 protein: CSARAGTEQYF
CDR3 DNA: TGCAGTGCTAGAGCAGGGACTGAGCAGTACTTC

clone size: -
V gene: TRBV29-1
D gene: -
J gene: TRBJ1-3
CDR3 protein: CSVATGADTIYF
CDR3 DNA: TGCAGCGTCGCGACAGGCGCGGACACCATATATTTT

clone size: -
V gene: TRBV29-1
D gene: TRBD2
J gene: TRBJ2-1
CDR3 protein: CSAGGDWARMGDNEQFF
CDR3 DNA: TGCAGCGCCGGGGGGGACTGGGCCCGGATGGGAGACAATGAGCAGTTCTTC

clone size: -
V gene: TRBV10-1
D gene: -
J gene: TRBJ2-7
CDR3 protein: CASSEREQAYEQYF
CDR3 DNA: TGCGCCAGCAGTGAGCGGGAGCAGGCCTACGAGCAGTACTTC

clone size: -
V gene: TRBV28
D gene: TRBD1
J gene: TRBJ1-5
CDR3 protein: CASSLDRVSNQPQHF
CDR3 DNA: TGTGCCAGCAGTCTCGACAGGGTAAGCAATCAGCCCCAGCATTTT

clone size: -
V gene: TRBV6-1
D gene: -
J gene: TRBJ2-1
CDR3 protein: CASESGYEQFF
CDR3 DNA: TGTGCCAGCGAATCCGGGTATGAGCAGTTCTTC

clone size: -
V gene: TRBV27
D gene: TRBD2
J gene: TRBJ2-1
CDR3 protein: CASSSGLAGGEQFF
CDR3 DNA: TGTGCCAGCAGTTCGGGACTAGCGGGAGGTGAGCAGTTCTTC

clone size: -
V gene: TRBV5-4
D gene: TRBD1
J gene: TRBJ1-2
CDR3 protein: CASSLGTGGWDGYTF
CDR3 DNA: TGTGCCAGCAGCTTGGGGACAGGGGGATGGGATGGCTACACCTTC

clone size: -
V gene: TRBV4-2
D gene: TRBD2
J gene: TRBJ2-7
CDR3 protein: CASSQLIAGEEAYEQYF
CDR3 DNA: TGTGCCAGCAGCCAACTAATCGCGGGAGAGGAGGCCTACGAGCAGTACTTC

clone size: -
V gene: TRBV4-1
D gene: -
J gene: TRBJ2-2
CDR3 protein: CASSQGQITGELFF
CDR3 DNA: TGCGCCAGCAGCCAAGGGCAGATCACCGGGGAGCTGTTTTTT

clone size: -
V gene: TRBV4-2
D gene: -
J gene: TRBJ2-7
CDR3 protein: CASSPWGGRETDEQYF
CDR3 DNA: TGTGCCAGCAGCCCATGGGGGGGGCGGGAGACAGACGAGCAGTACTTC

clone size: -
V gene: TRBV5-1
D gene: -
J gene: TRBJ2-6
CDR3 protein: CASSPRPSGANVLTF
CDR3 DNA: TGCGCCAGCAGCCCTAGACCGTCTGGGGCCAACGTCCTGACTTTC

clone size: -
V gene: TRBV7-3
D gene: TRBD2
J gene: TRBJ2-1
CDR3 protein: CASSPTSGAYNEQFF
CDR3 DNA: TGTGCCAGCAGCCCAACTAGCGGGGCTTACAATGAGCAGTTCTTC

clone size: -
V gene: TRBV9
D gene: TRBD2
J gene: TRBJ2-3
CDR3 protein: CASSTPGRERGDASTDTQYF
CDR3 DNA: TGTGCCAGCAGCACCCCGGGGAGGGAGCGGGGGGATGCTAGCACAGATACGCAGTATTTT

clone size: -
V gene: TRBV10-3
D gene: TRBD1
J gene: TRBJ1-1
CDR3 protein: CAISDDRQGGFF
CDR3 DNA: TGTGCCATCAGTGATGACAGACAGGGTGGTTTCTTT

clone size: -
V gene: TRBV19
D gene: -
J gene: TRBJ2-1
CDR3 protein: CASSTQGFSYNEQFF
CDR3 DNA: TGTGCCAGTAGCACACAGGGTTTTTCCTACAATGAGCAGTTCTTC

clone size: -
V gene: TRBV5-8
D gene: -
J gene: TRBJ1-1
CDR3 protein: CASSFRQTTEAFF
CDR3 DNA: TGTGCCAGCAGTTTCCGACAGACCACTGAAGCTTTCTTT

clone size: -
V gene: TRBV7-9
D gene: -
J gene: TRBJ1-4
CDR3 protein: CASGGRGAREKLFF
CDR3 DNA: TGTGCCAGCGGGGGGAGAGGGGCCCGCGAAAAACTGTTTTTT

clone size: -
V gene: TRBV20-1
D gene: TRBD1
J gene: TRBJ2-7
CDR3 protein: CSATGNEQYF
CDR3 DNA: TGCAGTGCGACAGGGAACGAGCAGTACTTC

clone size: -
V gene: TRBV9
D gene: TRBD2
J gene: TRBJ2-1
CDR3 protein: CASSVVGSGRGSYNEQFF
CDR3 DNA: TGTGCCAGCAGCGTAGTAGGTAGCGGGAGGGGGTCCTACAATGAGCAGTTCTTC

clone size: -
V gene: TRBV7-2
D gene: -
J gene: TRBJ1-5
CDR3 protein: CASTPGGVGSNQPQHF
CDR3 DNA: TGTGCCAGCACTCCGGGAGGGGTGGGAAGCAATCAGCCCCAGCATTTT

clone size: -
V gene: TRBV2
D gene: -
J gene: TRBJ1-5
CDR3 protein: CASSGERNQPQHF
CDR3 DNA: TGTGCCAGCAGTGGGGAGCGCAATCAGCCCCAGCATTTT

clone size: once
V gene: TRBV2
D gene: TRBD1
J gene: TRBJ2-3
CDR3 protein: CASSGQGGTDTQYF
CDR3 DNA: TGTGCCAGCAGCGGACAGGGTGGTACAGATACGCAGTATTTT

clone size: -
V gene: TRBV2
D gene: TRBD1
J gene: TRBJ2-5
CDR3 protein: CASSLSRTGPQTQYF
CDR3 DNA: TGTGCCAGCAGTTTATCCCGGACAGGGCCCCAGACCCAGTACTTC

clone size: -
V gene: TRBV2
D gene: TRBD2
J gene: TRBJ2-2
CDR3 protein: CAGLAGGSTGELFF
CDR3 DNA: TGTGCCGGACTAGCGGGAGGCAGCACCGGGGAGCTGTTTTTT

clone size: -
V gene: TRBV2
D gene: -
J gene: TRBJ1-1
CDR3 protein: CASSAGKTEAFF
CDR3 DNA: TGTGCCAGCAGTGCGGGGAAGACTGAAGCTTTCTTT

clone size: -
V gene: TRBV5-1
D gene: TRBD1
J gene: TRBJ1-2
CDR3 protein: CASSLTTGGPNGYTF
CDR3 DNA: TGCGCCAGCAGCCTCACGACAGGGGGCCCTAATGGCTACACCTTC

clone size: -
V gene: TRBV6-5
D gene: -
J gene: TRBJ2-1
CDR3 protein: CASSSPTGSGYNEQFF
CDR3 DNA: TGTGCCAGCAGTTCCCCCACAGGGTCGGGATACAATGAGCAGTTCTTC

clone size: few
V gene: TRBV27
D gene: -
J gene: TRBJ2-3
CDR3 protein: CASSYAGSTDTQYF
CDR3 DNA: TGTGCCAGCAGTTACGCGGGTTCCACAGATACGCAGTATTTT

clone size: -
V gene: TRBV5-6
D gene: -
J gene: TRBJ1-2
CDR3 protein: CASSLYRGDYGYTF
CDR3 DNA: TGTGCCAGCAGCTTATACCGGGGGGACTATGGCTACACCTTC

clone size: -
V gene: TRBV29-1
D gene: -
J gene: TRBJ1-1
CDR3 protein: CSARAGTPNTEAFF
CDR3 DNA: TGCAGCGCGCGGGCCGGGACACCTAACACTGAAGCTTTCTTT